Described below is a single T cell receptor (beta chain) sequence and its context. The antigen it binds to is not known. Base qualities are not recorded, but no much larger clone differs from it by a single base. The data stem from a study of blood T cell repertoires in COVID-19 (dated by TCRdb to the early 2020s). Study-level background: Collaborator samples came from the United States, Italy and Spain and covered acute and convalescent phases of COVID-19. The prospective study material was composed of cDNA or gDNA derived from T cells, B-cell-depleted T cells, or PBMCs. Subjects who had been exposed to COVID-19, were actively infected with it, or had recovered from it provided the deeply sampled blood TCRbeta repertoires that made up the dataset. A freely available public database, intended as a resource for researchers studying the immune response to SARS-CoV-2, is where the repertoires were released. The samples were drawn from the first 160 participants of the ongoing ImmuneRACE study and from some 1,300 subjects provided by 6 global collaborators. The sample metadata nearly always contained a de-identified subject ID, COVID-19 status, age in years and sex. Where HLA class I and class II types were available, the types were taken from metadata supplied by the sample provider, not from assay-based typing. The study at large found these results: The quantity of clinical and demographic metadata differed by source and by participant and was supplied without curation.

V is reduced by 6 bases and J by 7 bases, leaving a spacing of 15 bases between them. The CDR3 starts with the cysteine, ends with the phenylalanine, and has 13 residues. Just the 39-base CDR3 DNA is kept, in frame starting at base 1. The germline V gene (reference sequence) supplies CDR1 MNHEY and CDR2 SMNVEV. The immunoSEQ Assay, a bias-controlled multiplex PCR, was used to amplify TCRbeta CDR3 regions from genomic DNA. Turning to the authors' computational methods: Nucleated cell counts per sample were estimated from amplification of reference gene primers within the assay. Sequence reads were collapsed and filtered to measure the absolute abundance of every unique TCRbeta CDR3 rearrangement. For each sample, productive Simpson clonality was calculated as the square root of Simpson's diversity index over productive rearrangements. Entries here come from immuneACCESS through TCRdb and include only in-frame sequences with V and J called. Some clones fail to appear in such tables; in the studies checked, an unresolved V gene covers under half of the shortfall, and the cause of the remainder is unknown. The V and J calls and clone size come from that table; D and trimming were worked out from the DNA. This sample has fewer than 200,000 clones in its table, and around 80% of those were observed once. Approximately 6.9% of the sample lies in the top ten.

The collaborating institutions used their own protocols to collect whole blood in K2EDTA tubes. For TCRbeta analysis, collaborators shipped samples as frozen whole blood, isolated PBMCs, or DNA extracted from either of those sample types. The chain employs TRBV27 and TRBJ1-2, with a weak D call of TRBD1 (6 bases match). Sequenced material: peripheral blood. The sequence was obtained from a man aged 55 to 70 with acute or convalescent COVID-19. The DNA reads as follows: TGTGCCAGCAGCTCCTTGGACAGCCGTGGCTACACCTTC. Its protein reads: CASSSLDSRGYTF.